What follows describes a single TCR beta chain. Antigen specificity is unknown. This CDR3 region has 14 residues. The V gene's germline CDR1 is LGHNT and CDR2 FRNRAP. Trimming at V came to 9 bases and at J to 3 bases, leaving 8 bases not matched to a gene. The primer mix had 60 Vbeta and 13 Jbeta primers. Authors' data handling: Counted up in a later analysis, unique TCR beta chains came to 65 million to 100 million, with about 9.9 million shared. Clones were sequenced by immunoSEQ multiplex PCR, and TCRdb holds only the in-frame ones, with some missing. That table supplies the V and J calls and clone size; D and trimming were determined from the DNA. The sample lists roughly 100,000 clones, about 81% occurring once. The sample comes from a study of cytomegalovirus exposure and HLA in healthy donors. Overall study: HLA-typed donors were the source of 90 million or so unique TCRs, which an early data release held.

Study results and limitations: Some V segments, including TRBV6-2 and TRBV6-3, were excluded as indistinguishable.

The chain employs TRBV12-5 and TRBJ1-1; 9 positions match TRBD1. The sequence came from a man between 18 and 35 years old in good health and CMV-seropositive. The sample was PBMCs. This CDR3 is CASATGGADTEAFF. Here the CDR3 DNA reads TGTGCTAGCGCAACAGGGGGCGCGGACACTGAAGCTTTCTTT.